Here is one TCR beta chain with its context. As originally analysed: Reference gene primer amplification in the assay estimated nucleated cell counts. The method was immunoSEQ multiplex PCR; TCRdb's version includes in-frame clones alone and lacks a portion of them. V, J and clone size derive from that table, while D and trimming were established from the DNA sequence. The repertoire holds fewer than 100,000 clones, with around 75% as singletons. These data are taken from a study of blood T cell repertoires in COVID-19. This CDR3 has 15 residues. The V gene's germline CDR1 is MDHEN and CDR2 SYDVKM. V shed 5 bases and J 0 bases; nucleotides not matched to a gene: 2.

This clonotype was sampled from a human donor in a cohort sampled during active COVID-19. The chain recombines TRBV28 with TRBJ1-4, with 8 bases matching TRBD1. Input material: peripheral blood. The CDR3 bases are TGTGCCAGCAGTAGGACAGGGACAACTAATGAAAAACTGTTTTTT. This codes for CASSRTGTTNEKLFF.